The 7 T cell receptor beta chains below were found in one sample sequenced in a study of T cell responses to AZD1222 COVID-19 vaccine. Some clones are missing from TCRdb's copy, which holds only in-frame ones; the method was immunoSEQ multiplex PCR. The sample records around 120,000 clones, around 85% being singletons. This material consisted of peripheral blood, taken on day 0 of AZD1222 vaccination. These receptors all come from an adult in good health.

This clone has a handful of counts. The rearrangement links TRBV28 to TRBJ2-3; TRBD2 aligns across 8 bases. V trimming: 5 bases; J trimming: 2 bases; junction bases outside the gene matches: 6. Germline CDR1 is MDHEN and CDR2 is SYDVKM. The CDR3 loop spans 15 amino acids. The CDR3, as DNA: TGTGCCAGCAGTGTAACTAGCGGACTCACAGATACGCAGTATTTT. Translated, it gives CASSVTSGLTDTQYF.

The chain recombines TRBV28 with TRBJ2-7, with 8 bases identical to TRBD1. The J segment lost 2 bases and the V segment lost 3 bases, leaving 3 bases of the junction unmatched. The CDR3 is 14 residues long. Germline V gene sequence: CDR1 MDHEN, CDR2 SYDVKM. CDR3 sequence: CASSLADRAYEQYF. Written as DNA, the CDR3 is TGTGCCAGCAGTTTGGCGGACAGGGCCTACGAGCAGTACTTC.

This chain uses TRBV15 with TRBJ2-1; D is ambiguous. The CDR3 loop spans 12 amino acids. CDR1 and CDR2 (germline): LNHNV, YYDKDF (reference sequence). The germline V and J ends were trimmed by 0 bases and 7 bases, with 4 bases remaining between them. The CDR3 DNA reads as TGTGCCACCAGCAGAGATTGGAATGAGCAGTTCTTC. Protein product: CATSRDWNEQFF.

Comment on this clone: The junction departs from the called germline gene at one end, perhaps through a read error. The V call is TRBV7-2, the J call TRBJ1-5, with D unresolved. Germline V gene sequence: CDR1 SGHTA, CDR2 FQGNSA. The CDR3 has 14 amino acids. The CDR3 DNA follows: TGTGCCAGCGGCTTGGGCTGGGATTCCCAGCCCCAGCATTTT. This codes for CASGLGWDSQPQHF. Together with reference TRBV7-2 and TRBJ1-5, the CDR3 gives the full variable domain: GAGVSQSPSNKVTEKGKDVELRCDPISGHTALYWYRQSLGQGLEFLIYFQGNSAPDKSGLPSDRFSAERTGGSVSTLTIQRTQQEDSAVYLCASGLGWDSQPQHFGDGTRLSIL.

Concerning this clone: Other DNA sequences in the sample encode the same CDR3. The chain employs TRBV12-3 or TRBV12-4 and TRBJ2-7, with D hard to call. Trimming removed 3 bases at V and 3 bases at J, with 9 bases between. CDR3 length: 13 amino acids. As DNA, the CDR3 is TGTGCCAGCAGTTTTCGAGCAGGCTACGAGCAGTACTTC. Translating it yields CASSFRAGYEQYF.

J is TRBJ2-1 and V is TRBV27; the match to TRBD2 covers 12 bases. The germline V gene has CDR1 MNHEY and CDR2 SMNVEV (reference sequence). The CDR3 extends over 17 amino acids. V lost 5 bases, J lost 0 bases, and 5 bases stayed unmatched. In DNA, the CDR3 is TGTGCCAGCAGTCGACTAGCGGGGGCTAGCTCCTACAATGAGCAGTTCTTC. Its translation is CASSRLAGASSYNEQFF.

This clone was counted a single time. The V call is TRBV24-1, the J call TRBJ2-3; TRBD1 matches at 8 bases. Looked up from germline, CDR1 is KGHDR and CDR2 is SFDVKD. The CDR3 is 15 amino acids. V was clipped by 3 bases and J by 4 bases; unmatched bases: 5. CDR3 protein: CATSDTGQVPDTQYF. The DNA of the CDR3 is TGTGCCACCAGTGATACGGGACAGGTGCCAGATACGCAGTATTTT.